This T cell receptor (beta chain) was recorded in a study of blood T cell repertoires in COVID-19. This clone has a single count. Clones were sequenced by immunoSEQ multiplex PCR, and TCRdb holds only the in-frame ones, with some missing. The repertoire includes over 250,000 clones, approximately 90% of them detected once, and roughly 4% sits in the top ten. Sequencing was performed on peripheral blood. The TCR was taken from a man in his sixties who had recovered from COVID-19.

The CDR3 sequence: CASSYSTGGYTEAFF. The CDR3 DNA follows: TGTGCCAGCAGTTACTCTACCGGAGGGTACACTGAAGCTTTCTTT. This rearrangement joins TRBV6-6 to TRBJ1-1; D gene unclear. The CDR3 runs 15 residues. Trimming left V 0 bases short and J 3 bases short, with 11 bases between. CDR1 MNHNY and CDR2 SVGAGI come from the germline V gene (reference sequence).